Presented here are 26 T cell receptor beta chains from one specimen sequenced in a study of blood T cell repertoires in COVID-19 (dated by TCRdb to the early 2020s). Receptors were amplified or captured by the immunoSEQ multiplex PCR assay. Drawn from immuneACCESS, this table holds only the in-frame rearrangements with V and J called that TCRdb kept. Clones are partly lost; checked studies trace under half to an unresolved V gene and leave the rest unexplained. For this sample the table gives roughly 71,000 clones, of which roughly 83% were detected only once. More than 7% of the sample comes from the top ten. The sequenced sample was peripheral blood. Every receptor here comes from a man aged 45 to 65 with active COVID-19.

V is TRBV6-2 or TRBV6-3 and J is TRBJ2-3, with 9 bases lining up with TRBD2. This CDR3 is built from 16 residues. V lost 4 bases to trimming and J lost 3 bases; unmatched junction nucleotides: 8. The germline V gene encodes CDR1 MNHEY and CDR2 SVGEGT. This CDR3 reads CASSSRTSVRTDTQYF. As DNA, the CDR3 is TGTGCCAGCAGTTCCCGGACTAGCGTTCGGACAGATACGCAGTATTTT.

J is TRBJ1-2 and V is TRBV5-6, with 11 bases fitting TRBD1. Germline lookup yields CDR1 SGHDT and CDR2 YYEEEE. V lost 0 bases and J lost 4; bases outside the gene matches: 5. This CDR3 is 16 amino acids long. CDR3 DNA sequence: TGTGCCAGCAGCTTGGACGGGACAGGGGGTGTCTATGGCTACACCTTC. Protein: CASSLDGTGGVYGYTF.

The rearrangement links TRBV27 to TRBJ2-1; 10 bases fit TRBD2. Germline V gives CDR1 MNHEY, CDR2 SMNVEV (reference sequence). The CDR3 loop spans 15 amino acids. The ends lost 5 bases at V and 8 bases at J; junction bases unmatched: 9. The CDR3, as DNA: TGTGCCAGCAGTCCCCTAGCGGGAGTTCTTGATGAGCAGTTCTTC. Translating gives CASSPLAGVLDEQFF.

This clone appeared a few times. This chain joins TRBV7-9 and TRBJ2-7; 13 positions match TRBD2. Germline V gives CDR1 SEHNR, CDR2 FQNEAQ (reference sequence). This CDR3 is built from 16 residues. The V gene end was trimmed by 6 bases and the J gene end by 5 bases; junction bases not matched to a gene: 10. CDR3 region: CASSETSGGPRDEQYF. The CDR3 coding sequence is TGTGCCAGCAGTGAGACTAGCGGGGGGCCCCGGGACGAGCAGTACTTC.

For the CDR3, the DNA is TGTGCCAGCAGCTTAGTAGGGTGGGGGCGAGAGACCCAGTACTTC. Protein: CASSLVGWGRETQYF. The rearrangement joins TRBV7-6 to TRBJ2-5; perhaps TRBD1 as D (6 bases). The CDR3 is made up of 15 amino acids. Per germline, CDR1 SGHVS and CDR2 FNYEAQ. The ends were cut back, 1 base at V and 4 bases at J, with 13 bases in the middle.

The rearrangement links TRBV5-1 to TRBJ2-1; 11 nucleotides match TRBD2. The CDR3 has 15 residues. Looked up from germline, CDR1 is SGHRS and CDR2 is YFSETQ. The ends lost 1 base at V and 3 bases at J; junction bases unmatched: 0. The CDR3 loop is CASSLTSGSYNEQFF. The CDR3 coding sequence is TGCGCCAGCAGCTTGACTAGCGGGAGCTACAATGAGCAGTTCTTC.

The chain recombines TRBV11-3 with TRBJ2-1; maybe TRBD2 (5 bases). This CDR3 is built from 16 residues. Trimming stripped 3 bases from V and 0 bases from J, with 12 bases between. The germline V gene has CDR1 SGHNT and CDR2 YENEEA. For the CDR3, the DNA is TGTGCCAGCAGCTTCGAGGGCCATAGCTCCTACAATGAGCAGTTCTTC. Translated: CASSFEGHSSYNEQFF.

This clone turned up a few times. The chain employs TRBV7-8 and TRBJ1-6; 9 bases are a match to TRBD1. The CDR3 loop spans 15 amino acids. The V gene's germline CDR1 is SGHVS and CDR2 FQNEAQ. V dropped 4 bases and J dropped 5; count of bases not matched to a gene: 3. The CDR3: CASSSRDRDNSPLHF. For the CDR3, the DNA is TGTGCCAGCAGCTCCCGGGACAGGGATAATTCACCCCTCCACTTT.

V usage is TRBV7-2 and J usage is TRBJ1-1, with D unclear. V was pared by 5 bases and J by 7 bases, with 11 bases between. The CDR3 is 12 amino acids. Germline loops: CDR1 SGHTA, CDR2 FQGNSA. The CDR3 sequence: CASSLSYGEAFF. The DNA of the CDR3 is TGTGCCAGCAGCCTCTCCTATGGTGAAGCTTTCTTT.

The rearrangement links TRBV6-5 to TRBJ2-7, with D possibly TRBD1 on 6 matching bases. Germline CDR1 and CDR2: MNHEY and SVGAGI. The V end was cut by 10 bases, the J end by 6 bases, with 16 bases between. The CDR3 contains 12 residues. CDR3 sequence reads: CATVGGSGEQYF. The CDR3 bases are TGTGCCACTGTAGGGGGTTCCGGCGAGCAGTACTTC.

The V call is TRBV14, the J call TRBJ2-1, with 8 bases aligning to TRBD1. The ends lost 0 bases at V and 1 base at J; junction bases unmatched: 11. CDR1 is SGHDN and CDR2 is FVKESK in the germline V gene. The CDR3 runs 19 residues. The CDR3 spells CASSQDNTGGKSSYNEQFF. As DNA, the CDR3 is TGTGCCAGCAGCCAAGATAACACAGGGGGGAAAAGTTCCTACAATGAGCAGTTCTTC.

The chain has TRBV7-2 and TRBJ2-7; 8 positions match TRBD2. V lost 4 bases to trimming and J lost 3 bases; unmatched junction nucleotides: 5. The germline V gene has CDR1 SGHTA and CDR2 FQGNSA. The CDR3 is made up of 14 amino acids. The CDR3 is CASSSSGPLYEQYF. CDR3 in DNA: TGTGCCAGCAGCTCTAGCGGGCCCCTCTACGAGCAGTACTTC.

The chain employs TRBV5-8 and TRBJ2-1; 10 bases align to TRBD1. J lost 3 bases, V lost 0 bases, and 3 bases had no gene match. This CDR3 contains 16 residues. CDR1 and CDR2 from the germline V gene are SGHTS and YDEGEE. Written as DNA, the CDR3 is TGTGCCAGCAGCTTGGGGACAGGGGGGCTCTACAATGAGCAGTTCTTC. Amino acids: CASSLGTGGLYNEQFF.

The V call is TRBV6-5, the J call TRBJ1-5, with no clear D. Germline CDR1 is MNHEY and CDR2 is SVGAGI. The CDR3 extends over 13 amino acids. With 5 bases removed from V and 7 bases from J, the gap between germline ends came to 12 bases. CDR3 amino acids: CASSTGFLQPQHF. The CDR3 DNA follows: TGTGCCAGCAGTACGGGGTTTTTGCAGCCCCAGCATTTT.

The chain combines TRBV6-2 or TRBV6-3 with TRBJ1-2; TRBD1 aligns across 7 bases. Germline-derived CDR1 and CDR2 are MNHEY and SVGEGT. V dropped 5 bases and J dropped 4; count of bases not matched to a gene: 10. There are 15 residues in the CDR3. Written as DNA, the CDR3 is TGTGCCAGCAGTGCCGGGACAGCAGTTACCTATGGCTACACCTTC. This codes for CASSAGTAVTYGYTF.

This rearrangement joins TRBV18 to TRBJ1-1; D is ambiguous. The CDR3 loop spans 14 amino acids. V shed 2 bases and J shed 8 bases, with 15 bases lying between them. Germline CDR1 reads KGHSH; CDR2 reads LQKENI. The chain's CDR3 is CASSPFKSGEEAFF. The CDR3 DNA is TGTGCCAGCTCACCATTTAAATCAGGCGAAGAAGCTTTCTTT.

V and J are TRBV12-3 or TRBV12-4 and TRBJ2-2; a weak D match, TRBD1 (6 bases). Deletions cut 5 bases from V and 6 bases from J, with 7 bases between. The CDR3 loop spans 12 amino acids. DNA of the CDR3: TGTGCCAGCAGTAGGGGGTCCGGGGAGCTGTTTTTT. This codes for CASSRGSGELFF.

The J gene is TRBJ2-2, the V gene TRBV7-2; 8 bases are a match to TRBD2. V shed 5 bases, J shed 1 base, and the junction held 6 bases outside the gene matches. The CDR3 spans 16 residues. CDR1 SGHTA and CDR2 FQGNSA come from the germline V gene. The CDR3 DNA reads as TGTGCCAGCAGCAGCCGCGGGGGGATGAACACCGGGGAGCTGTTTTTT. Its protein product is CASSSRGGMNTGELFF.

The chain is built from TRBV20-1 and TRBJ1-1; D is ambiguous. The V gene's germline CDR1 is DFQATT and CDR2 SNEGSKA (reference sequence). This CDR3 comprises 10 residues. V dropped 3 bases and J dropped 7 bases, with 6 bases sitting between them. DNA for the CDR3: TGCAGTGCTAGTCAGGTTGAAGCTTTCTTT. As protein: CSASQVEAFF.

The chain uses TRBV18 and TRBJ2-7, with D perhaps matching TRBD1 (6 bases). V shed 2 bases and J shed 2 bases, with 19 bases lying between them. The length of the CDR3 is 17 residues. Germline-derived CDR1 and CDR2 are KGHSH and LQKENI. The CDR3 protein is CASSPIEGTWNPYEQYF. The CDR3 DNA reads TGTGCCAGCTCACCAATCGAGGGGACATGGAACCCCTACGAGCAGTACTTC.

In this sample, this clone turned up once. The rearrangement joins TRBV6-1 to TRBJ1-2, with 10 bases identical to TRBD1. J gave up 2 bases and V 3 bases, and 3 bases lay outside the gene matches. The CDR3 totals 15 residues. From germline, CDR1 is MNHNS and CDR2 SASEGT. CDR3 in amino acids: CASSEGQGFNYGYTF. The CDR3, as DNA: TGTGCCAGCAGTGAGGGACAGGGGTTCAACTATGGCTACACCTTC.

V usage is TRBV12-5 and J usage is TRBJ1-1; D may be TRBD1 (6 bases). The CDR3 is 15 residues long. Germline V gives CDR1 LGHNT, CDR2 FRNRAP. V was cut by 4 bases and J by 5 bases, with 17 bases left in between. The CDR3 nucleotides are TGTGCTAGTGGTTCTCAAACAGGGTTGTGGACTGAAGCTTTCTTT. Its translation is CASGSQTGLWTEAFF. Looking up the rest from reference TRBV12-5 and TRBJ1-1 gives the full variable domain: DARVTQTPRHKVTEMGQEVTMRCQPILGHNTVFWYRQTMMQGLELLAYFRNRAPLDDSGMPKDRFSAEMPDATLATLKIQPSEPRDSAVYFCASGSQTGLWTEAFFGQGTRLTVV.

CDR3 nucleotide sequence: TGTGCCTGGAACTGGGACACAAGGGCCGGGGAGCTGTTTTTT. Translation gives CAWNWDTRAGELFF. J is TRBJ2-2 and V is TRBV30; tentative D call: TRBD1 (6 bases). With 4 bases removed from V and 6 bases from J, the gap between germline ends came to 15 bases. CDR1 and CDR2 from the germline V gene are GTSNPN and SVGIG (reference sequence). This CDR3 region has 14 residues.

The rearrangement links TRBV11-2 to TRBJ1-6, with 7 positions matching TRBD1. Germline loops: CDR1 SGHAT, CDR2 FQNNGV. Trimming cost V 2 bases and J 8 bases; bases outside gene matches: 6. CDR3 length equals 15 residues. The chain's CDR3 is CASSLRGGQDSPLHF. Written as DNA, the CDR3 is TGTGCCAGCAGCTTACGAGGGGGCCAAGATTCACCCCTCCACTTT.

For this clone: Other nucleotide sequences in the sample specify the same CDR3. The chain uses TRBV5-6 and TRBJ1-5, with a possible D match to TRBD1 (5 bases). V gave up 0 bases and J gave up 5 bases, with 9 bases separating them. This CDR3 region has 14 residues. Germline loops: CDR1 SGHDT, CDR2 YYEEEE. CDR3 protein: CASSLAGGDQPQHF. The CDR3 DNA follows: TGTGCCAGCAGCTTGGCCGGGGGGGATCAGCCCCAGCATTTT.

This clone was recorded only once. The V call is TRBV12-5, the J call TRBJ2-1; unclear D gene. V was trimmed by 1 base and J by 0 bases, leaving 4 bases between them. The CDR3 totals 14 residues. Germline V gene data show CDR1 as LGHNT and CDR2 as FRNRAP. The DNA of the CDR3 is TGTGCTAGTGGTTTGGACAGCTCCTACAATGAGCAGTTCTTC. Translated, it gives CASGLDSSYNEQFF.